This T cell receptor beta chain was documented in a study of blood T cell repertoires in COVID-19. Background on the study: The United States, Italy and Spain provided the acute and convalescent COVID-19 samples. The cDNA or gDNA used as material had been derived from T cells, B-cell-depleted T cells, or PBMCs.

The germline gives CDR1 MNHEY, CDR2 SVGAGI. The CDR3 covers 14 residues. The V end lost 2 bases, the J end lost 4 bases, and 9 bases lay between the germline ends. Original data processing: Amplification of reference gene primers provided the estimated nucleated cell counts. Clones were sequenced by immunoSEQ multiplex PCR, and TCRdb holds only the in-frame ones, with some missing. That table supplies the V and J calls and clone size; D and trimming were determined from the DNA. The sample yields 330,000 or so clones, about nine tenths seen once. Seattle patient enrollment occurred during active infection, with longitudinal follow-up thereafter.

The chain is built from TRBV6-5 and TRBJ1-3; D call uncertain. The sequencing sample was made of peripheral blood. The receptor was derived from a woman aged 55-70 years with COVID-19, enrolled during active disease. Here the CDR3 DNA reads TGTGCCAGCAGTTACGCTGGGCAAGGAAACACCATATATTTT. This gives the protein CASSYAGQGNTIYF.